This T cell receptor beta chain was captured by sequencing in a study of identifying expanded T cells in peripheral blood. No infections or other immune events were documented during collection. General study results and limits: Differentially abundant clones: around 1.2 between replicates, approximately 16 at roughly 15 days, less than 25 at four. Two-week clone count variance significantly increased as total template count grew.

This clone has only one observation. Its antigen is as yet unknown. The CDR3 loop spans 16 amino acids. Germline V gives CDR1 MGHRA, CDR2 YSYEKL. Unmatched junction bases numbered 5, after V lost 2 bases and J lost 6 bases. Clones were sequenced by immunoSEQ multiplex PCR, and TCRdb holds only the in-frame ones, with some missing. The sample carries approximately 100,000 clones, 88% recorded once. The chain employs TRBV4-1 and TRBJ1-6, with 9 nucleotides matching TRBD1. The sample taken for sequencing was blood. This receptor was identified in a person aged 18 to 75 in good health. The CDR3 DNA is TGCGCCAGCAGCCAATCTCGGGACAGGGTTAATTCACCCCTCCACTTT. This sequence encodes CASSQSRDRVNSPLHF.